Presented here are 26 T cell receptor beta chains from one specimen sequenced in a study of blood T cell repertoires in COVID-19. Some clones are missing from TCRdb's copy, which holds only in-frame ones; the method was immunoSEQ multiplex PCR. The sample lists nearly 350,000 clones, approximately 89% occurring once. Sample: peripheral blood. These TCRs come from a woman in her late teens or twenties who had recovered from COVID-19.

V and J are TRBV11-3 and TRBJ2-1; 11 bases are a match to TRBD2. The CDR3 has 16 amino acids. V gave up 5 bases and J gave up 8 bases; unmatched junction bases: 11. CDR1 is SGHNT, CDR2 YENEEA, per germline. CDR3 amino acids: CASSTRVAGGGDEQFF. In DNA form, the CDR3 reads TGTGCCAGCAGCACACGCGTAGCGGGAGGGGGCGATGAGCAGTTCTTC.

A few counts support this clone. The genes are TRBV27 and TRBJ2-2, with 12 positions matching TRBD2. The junction had 5 bases not matched to a gene; V was cut back by 5 bases and J by 4 bases. This CDR3 spans 16 amino acids. The germline V gene has CDR1 MNHEY and CDR2 SMNVEV (reference sequence). CDR3 DNA: TGTGCCAGCAGTCAAAAGGGACTAGCGGGCACCGGGGAGCTGTTTTTT. It specifies CASSQKGLAGTGELFF.

CDR3 coding DNA: TGTGCCAGCAGTAATCGTCTGCCGGCGGATGAGCAGTTCTTC. This sequence encodes CASSNRLPADEQFF. This chain links TRBV6-2 or TRBV6-3 with TRBJ2-1; D is uncertain. Trimming removed 5 bases from V and 8 bases from J, with 16 bases in between. The CDR3 is made up of 14 amino acids. Germline V gives CDR1 MNHEY, CDR2 SVGEGT.

The J gene is TRBJ2-2, the V gene TRBV30, with D perhaps TRBD1 (6 bases). Per germline, CDR1 GTSNPN and CDR2 SVGIG (reference sequence). V lost 0 bases and J lost 6, with 14 bases in between. The CDR3 spans 15 residues. The DNA of the CDR3 is TGTGCCTGGAGTGTTGCAGGGGCTCTGGCCGGGGAGCTGTTTTTT. Translated: CAWSVAGALAGELFF.

The chain uses TRBV19 and TRBJ1-1; D perhaps matches TRBD1 (5 bases). Germline CDR1 and CDR2: LNHDA and SQIVND (reference sequence). The CDR3 has 14 residues. V lost 3 bases and J 6 bases, leaving 14 bases between the germline ends. The CDR3 DNA reads TGTGCCAGTAGTATTGGTCAGGGTGGGTCTGAAGCTTTCTTT. Protein: CASSIGQGGSEAFF.

The genes are TRBV10-3 and TRBJ2-1; 14 bases are shared with TRBD2. The V and J ends lost 2 bases and 6 bases, in that order; junction bases with no gene match: 3. The length of the CDR3 is 16 residues. From germline, CDR1 is ENHRY and CDR2 SYGVKD. CDR3 nucleotide sequence: TGTGCCATCAGTGAGCCCGGGACTAGCGGGAGCAATGAGCAGTTCTTC. It translates to CAISEPGTSGSNEQFF.

The table lists this clone with a count of one. The gene calls are TRBV5-4 and TRBJ2-3, with 14 bases identical to TRBD2. Germline values: CDR1 SGHNT, CDR2 YYREEE (reference sequence). The CDR3 extends over 19 amino acids. The ends lost 6 bases at V and 4 bases at J; junction bases unmatched: 16. This chain's CDR3 is CASTLGLKGTSGRSDTQYF. The CDR3 nucleotides read TGTGCCAGCACCCTTGGGTTAAAGGGGACTAGCGGGAGATCAGATACGCAGTATTTT.

The J gene is TRBJ1-2, the V gene TRBV7-9; D remains unclear. The CDR3 loop spans 12 amino acids. The germline V and J ends were trimmed by 1 base and 4 bases, with 4 bases remaining between them. Germline CDR1 is SEHNR and CDR2 is FQNEAQ (reference sequence). CDR3 nucleotide sequence: TGTGCCAGCAGCTTAGGCGGCTATGGCTACACCTTC. As protein: CASSLGGYGYTF.

This clone was picked up a small number of times. This chain uses TRBV2 with TRBJ1-5; TRBD1 is a possible D gene (5 bases). V gave up 8 bases and J gave up 9 bases, with 17 bases separating them. Per the germline V gene, CDR1 is SNHLY and CDR2 is FYNNEI. This CDR3 contains 13 residues. The CDR3 sequence: CASGGTDLGPQHF. CDR3 in DNA: TGTGCCAGCGGAGGGACGGATCTGGGGCCCCAGCATTTT.

V is TRBV7-2 and J is TRBJ1-2; TRBD1 matches at 9 bases. This CDR3 has 14 residues. J was trimmed by 7 bases and V by 1 base; bases with no gene match: 4. Per the germline V gene, CDR1 is SGHTA and CDR2 is FQGNSA. Here the CDR3 reads CASSLGGTGFGYTF. As DNA, the CDR3 is TGTGCCAGCAGCTTAGGTGGGACAGGGTTTGGCTACACCTTC.

The chain employs TRBV14 and TRBJ1-1, with no clear D. Per the germline V gene, CDR1 is SGHDN and CDR2 is FVKESK. This CDR3 contains 14 residues. Trimming removed 1 base from V and 6 bases from J, with 12 bases in between. The DNA of the CDR3 is TGTGCCAGCAGCCAAGTTCTCCTGTCCGCTGAAGCTTTCTTT. Translating gives CASSQVLLSAEAFF.

The chain has TRBV13 and TRBJ2-3; TRBD2 might be the D (6 bases). The CDR3 has 16 residues. Germline V lookup: CDR1 PRHDT, CDR2 FYEKMQ (reference sequence). V was trimmed by 3 bases and J by 6 bases, leaving 19 bases between them. The CDR3 DNA reads as TGTGCCAGCAGCTTCGGGATAGGGAGGTTAGGGGATACGCAGTATTTT. Translating gives CASSFGIGRLGDTQYF.

J is TRBJ2-3 and V is TRBV24-1, with TRBD1 matching 10 bases. After removal of 2 bases from V and 5 bases from J, the junction contained 9 bases not matched to a gene. The CDR3 is 17 amino acids. Germline lookup yields CDR1 KGHDR and CDR2 SFDVKD. Here the CDR3 reads CATSDSTPGQGIDTQYF. CDR3 in DNA: TGTGCCACCAGTGATTCCACGCCGGGACAGGGGATAGATACGCAGTATTTT.

The chain recombines TRBV5-5 with TRBJ1-2; no reliable D call. CDR1 SGHKS and CDR2 YYEKEE come from the germline V gene (reference sequence). With 0 bases removed from V and 2 bases from J, the gap between germline ends came to 11 bases. This CDR3 has 15 residues. The CDR3 reads CASSLGASLNYGYTF. The CDR3 coding sequence is TGTGCCAGCAGCTTGGGGGCCAGTCTAAACTATGGCTACACCTTC. Based on the CDR3 plus reference TRBV5-5 and TRBJ1-2, the full variable domain is DAGVTQSPTHLIKTRGQQVTLRCSPISGHKSVSWYQQVLGQGPQFIFQYYEKEERGRGNFPDRFSARQFPNYSSELNVNALLLGDSALYLCASSLGASLNYGYTFGSGTRLTVV.

This clone was counted between two and nine times. The chain combines TRBV6-2 or TRBV6-3 with TRBJ1-2; D might be TRBD1 (6 bases). The CDR3 is 15 amino acids. CDR1 MNHEY and CDR2 SVGEGT come from the germline V gene. Trimming shortened V by 5 bases and J by 4 bases, and 17 bases separated the two germline ends. The CDR3 DNA follows: TGTGCCAGCAGTCCGGACAGCGCCAGGGGCTATGGCTACACCTTC. It codes for CASSPDSARGYGYTF.

CDR3 coding DNA: TGTGCCAGTAGTATAATAAGGGACTTTCGAGGAAACATTCAGTACTTC. It translates to CASSIIRDFRGNIQYF. The V call is TRBV19, the J call TRBJ2-4; the D gene is possibly TRBD2 (6 bases). Trimming shortened V by 2 bases and J by 6 bases, and 17 bases separated the two germline ends. CDR1 is LNHDA and CDR2 is SQIVND in the germline V gene (reference sequence). This CDR3 is built from 16 residues.

The chain couples TRBV24-1 to TRBJ1-5; tentatively, D is TRBD1 (6 bases). Trimming cost V 3 bases and J 4 bases, with 12 bases left between them. Germline CDR1 KGHDR, CDR2 SFDVKD. This CDR3 region has 15 residues. CDR3 nucleotide sequence: TGTGCCACCAGTGATATAGGGGGAGGGAATCAGCCCCAGCATTTT. This sequence encodes CATSDIGGGNQPQHF.

The J gene is TRBJ1-2, the V gene TRBV24-1; possibly TRBD1 for D (5 bases). The CDR3 runs 14 residues. The germline V gene has CDR1 KGHDR and CDR2 SFDVKD. V was cut by 0 bases and J by 2 bases, with 6 bases left in between. This CDR3 is CATSDLAGNYGYTF. Written as DNA, the CDR3 is TGTGCCACCAGTGATTTGGCAGGGAACTATGGCTACACCTTC.

V gene TRBV6-2 or TRBV6-3 combines with J gene TRBJ2-5; TRBD2 agrees at 8 bases. The junction had 9 bases not matched to a gene; V was cut back by 4 bases and J by 5 bases. The CDR3 totals 15 residues. CDR1 is MNHEY and CDR2 is SVGEGT in the germline V gene. CDR3 loop: CASSSSGGYRETQYF. The CDR3 DNA sequence: TGTGCCAGCAGTTCCAGCGGGGGCTACCGGGAGACCCAGTACTTC.

The V and J genes are TRBV5-1 and TRBJ2-5; no definite D call. The length of the CDR3 is 15 residues. V lost 4 bases and J 0 bases, leaving 13 bases between the germline ends. Germline V gene sequence: CDR1 SGHRS, CDR2 YFSETQ. CDR3 DNA sequence: TGCGCCAGCAGCCCTTCACTGGCGGACCAAGAGACCCAGTACTTC. Residues: CASSPSLADQETQYF.

CDR3 sequence (DNA): TGCAGTGCTAGGGTATCGAGGGAGGCTTTCTTT. Encoded protein: CSARVSREAFF. The rearrangement uses TRBV20-1 and TRBJ1-1; D gene ambiguous. CDR1 is DFQATT and CDR2 is SNEGSKA in the germline V gene (reference sequence). V was pared by 3 bases and J by 11 bases, with 13 bases between. CDR3 size: 11 residues.

The genes are TRBV24-1 and TRBJ1-2; 8 bases match TRBD1. V lost 4 bases to trimming and J lost 8 bases; unmatched junction nucleotides: 11. The CDR3 length is 15 residues. Germline V CDR1 and CDR2: KGHDR, SFDVKD. CDR3 nucleotide sequence: TGTGCCACCAGTGACTACGACAGGGGAGGTTGGGGCTACACCTTC. This encodes CATSDYDRGGWGYTF.

The chain links TRBV7-9 to TRBJ1-1; possible D gene TRBD1, 6 bases. CDR1 is SEHNR and CDR2 is FQNEAQ in the germline V gene (reference sequence). The CDR3 spans 15 residues. Deletions cut 1 base from V and 1 base from J, with 10 bases between. The DNA of the CDR3 is TGTGCCAGCAGCTTAGGTAGCAGGGGGAACACTGAAGCTTTCTTT. This encodes CASSLGSRGNTEAFF.

This chain links TRBV11-3 with TRBJ2-1; 12 bases are a match to TRBD2. With 5 bases clipped from V and 4 bases from J, the junction kept 9 bases outside the gene matches. This CDR3 spans 17 amino acids. The germline V gene has CDR1 SGHNT and CDR2 YENEEA. For the CDR3, the DNA is TGTGCCAGCAGCCCTCACGGACTAGCGGGGATTTACAATGAGCAGTTCTTC. Its protein product is CASSPHGLAGIYNEQFF.

The rearrangement uses TRBV24-1 and TRBJ1-2; D ambiguous. In germline, CDR1 is KGHDR, CDR2 SFDVKD. Trimming cost V 5 bases and J 4 bases, with 16 bases left between them. The CDR3 sequence is 15 residues long. CDR3 nucleotides: TGTGCCACCAGTGGGGGAGCGACCGGGATCTATGGCTACACCTTC. This gives the protein CATSGGATGIYGYTF.

The chain couples TRBV30 to TRBJ1-5; D is unresolved. Germline assignment: CDR1 GTSNPN and CDR2 SVGIG (reference sequence). The V gene lost 0 bases and the J gene lost 9 bases, with 15 bases spanning the gap. The CDR3 is made up of 14 amino acids. The CDR3 region is CAWSVRSDGGPQHF. The CDR3 DNA reads TGTGCCTGGAGTGTACGATCAGACGGAGGGCCCCAGCATTTT.